The clone carrying this T cell receptor (beta chain) turned up a few times. What it recognizes is unknown. This entry belongs to a study of T cells in Graves' hyperthyroidism and ophthalmopathy. TCR beta CDR3 region amplification was performed from RNA transcripts. HTBI primers were employed in a first-round RT-PCR of the TCR CDR3. Each CDR3 protein is one row after TCRdb ran MiXCR on the multiplex PCR reads. The profile shows 540,000 or so distinct CDR3 sequences, 46% of them singletons. Those patients with uncontrolled infection, other autoimmune disease, pregnancy or lactation were excluded. Each diagnosis was grounded in clinical symptoms, serum thyroxine and TRAb, thyroid ultrasound, and orbital computed tomography. Study results and caveats: Peripheral blood also featured most of the thyroid clonotypes expanded above 0.001. The model forecast ophthalmopathy, anticipating it by a median approximately 7 months before onset.

The sequencing input was peripheral blood or thyroid tissue (not recorded which). This receptor was taken from an adult woman with Graves' disease, either hyperthyroidism or ophthalmopathy (not recorded which).

The CDR3 is CASSVAADSYEQYF. In nucleotides, the CDR3 is TGTGCCAGCAGCGTAGCGGCGGACTCCTACGAGCAGTACTTC. The chain couples TRBV9 to TRBJ2-7; D unresolved. With 0 bases removed from V and 0 bases from J, the gap between germline ends came to 7 bases. The CDR3 is 14 residues long. Germline lookup yields CDR1 SGDLS and CDR2 YYNGEE.